These 6 T cell receptor beta chains were sequenced from one sample in a study of spatial heterogeneity in lung cancer. Time point in this sample: sample taken at primary tumor resection. Via MiXCR, TCRdb re-called the 5' RACE reads, giving one row per CDR3 protein. There are some 83,000 distinct CDR3 sequences in the sample; under 8.5% occur only once, and roughly 7.1% lies in the top ten. The sequenced sample was PBMCs, obtained at surgery. These receptors came from a male donor with early-stage non-small cell lung cancer.

This clonotype was seen many times. The gene calls are TRBV3-1 and TRBJ1-1; D unclear. V gave up 1 base and J gave up 10 bases, with 10 bases separating them. This CDR3 has 12 amino acids. In germline, CDR1 is LGHDT, CDR2 YNNKEL (reference sequence). In DNA form, the CDR3 reads TGTGCCAGCAGCCAAGCTTCAGGAGGAGCTTTCTTT. Translating it yields CASSQASGGAFF.

This clonotype has at least ten counts. This chain joins TRBV27 and TRBJ2-3; the match to TRBD2 covers 9 bases. The V gene end was trimmed by 5 bases and the J gene end by 1 base; junction bases not matched to a gene: 7. The germline V gene has CDR1 MNHEY and CDR2 SMNVEV (reference sequence). The CDR3 contains 16 residues. The CDR3 DNA reads as TGTGCCAGCAGTCCAGCGGGAGGAGTAGGCACAGATACGCAGTATTTT. It specifies CASSPAGGVGTDTQYF.

The genes are TRBV27 and TRBJ2-1; the D is unclear. V was clipped by 2 bases and J by 0 bases, with 8 bases between them. CDR3 length: 15 residues. Germline assignment: CDR1 MNHEY and CDR2 SMNVEV (reference sequence). CDR3 DNA: TGTGCCAGCAGTTTACGGCAAAACTCCTACAATGAGCAGTTCTTC. Protein product: CASSLRQNSYNEQFF.

V and J are TRBV20-1 and TRBJ2-3, with TRBD2 identical over 11 bases. Germline lookup yields CDR1 DFQATT and CDR2 SNEGSKA (reference sequence). The CDR3 is 15 amino acids. V lost 1 base to trimming and J lost 4 bases; unmatched junction nucleotides: 4. The CDR3 loop is CSARAPSGGPDTQYF. The CDR3 nucleotides read TGCAGTGCTAGAGCCCCTAGCGGGGGGCCAGATACGCAGTATTTT.

This clonotype was seen a few times. The chain uses TRBV2 and TRBJ2-1, with 16 nucleotides matching TRBD2. V trimming: 5 bases; J trimming: 9 bases; junction bases outside the gene matches: 4. CDR1 and CDR2 (germline): SNHLY, FYNNEI. This CDR3 has 15 residues. CDR3 protein: CASSLGTSGRGEQFF. Written as DNA, the CDR3 is TGTGCCAGCAGTTTGGGGACTAGCGGGAGGGGTGAGCAGTTCTTC.

The chain joins TRBV15 to TRBJ1-2; D unresolved. V dropped 0 bases and J dropped 4 bases, with 3 bases sitting between them. The CDR3 extends over 12 amino acids. Germline loops: CDR1 LNHNV, CDR2 YYDKDF (reference sequence). For the CDR3, the DNA is TGTGCCACCAGCAGAGAGGGCTATGGCTACACCTTC. Protein sequence: CATSREGYGYTF.